A single sample gave rise to the 17 T cell receptor beta chains below, sequenced in a study of T cell responses to AZD1222 COVID-19 vaccine. Sequencing was performed with immunoSEQ multiplex PCR; in TCRdb, only in-frame clones are kept and a portion is missing. The repertoire holds around 130,000 clones, just over 85% seen once, with 12% in the top ten. This material consisted of peripheral blood, taken on day 0 of AZD1222 vaccination. Every receptor here comes from an adult in good health.

The chain links TRBV19 to TRBJ2-3; 7 bases match TRBD1. Germline CDR1 and CDR2: LNHDA and SQIVND (reference sequence). J gave up 9 bases and V 4 bases, and 10 bases lay outside the gene matches. The CDR3 extends over 14 amino acids. The DNA for the CDR3 is TGTGCCAGTAGTAACAACCCGACAGGGTTAACGCAGTATTTT. Its translation is CASSNNPTGLTQYF.

The chain couples TRBV4-3 to TRBJ2-2; 10 nucleotides match TRBD1. This CDR3 comprises 18 residues. Germline V CDR1 and CDR2: LGHNA, YSLEER. The V gene end was trimmed by 0 bases and the J gene end by 5 bases; junction bases not matched to a gene: 9. CDR3 protein: CASSQDYMTGGATGELFF. The DNA for the CDR3 is TGCGCCAGCAGCCAAGATTATATGACAGGGGGCGCAACCGGGGAGCTGTTTTTT.

The chain carries TRBV21-1 and TRBJ2-7. TRBV21-1 is deemed a pseudogene. The CDR3 is made up of 14 amino acids. As DNA, the CDR3 is TGTGCCAGCAGCAAAGAAGGCAAGGGCTACGAGCAGTACTTC. Residues: CASSKEGKGYEQYF.

A few counts support this clone. This rearrangement joins TRBV30 to TRBJ2-5; 7 bases line up with TRBD1. From germline, CDR1 is GTSNPN and CDR2 SVGIG (reference sequence). CDR3 length equals 13 residues. V shed 2 bases, J shed 5 bases, and the junction held 5 bases outside the gene matches. DNA of the CDR3: TGTGCCTGGAGTCTCGACAGGGCCGAGACCCAGTACTTC. Translated: CAWSLDRAETQYF.

The sample holds a few counts of this clone. The chain is built from TRBV6-5 and TRBJ1-2; D unresolved. The CDR3 spans 14 residues. V lost 2 bases to trimming and J lost 2 bases, with 9 bases between them. Germline lookup yields CDR1 MNHEY and CDR2 SVGAGI. The CDR3 sequence is CASSYGPSNYGYTF. The CDR3 DNA reads as TGTGCCAGCAGTTACGGACCCAGCAACTATGGCTACACCTTC.

V is TRBV27 and J is TRBJ1-5; perhaps TRBD1 as D (6 bases). The CDR3 totals 16 residues. V was shortened by 5 bases and J by 3 bases, with 17 bases between the two germline ends. Germline CDR1 and CDR2: MNHEY and SMNVEV (reference sequence). This chain's CDR3 is CASSTHRVLNNQPQHF. In nucleotides, the CDR3 is TGTGCCAGCAGTACGCACAGGGTATTGAACAATCAGCCCCAGCATTTT.

The chain joins TRBV16 to TRBJ1-4; D might be TRBD1 (6 bases). Per the germline V gene, CDR1 is KGHSY and CDR2 is FQNENV. This CDR3 spans 14 amino acids. The V end lost 2 bases, the J end lost 16 bases, and 20 bases lay between the germline ends. Here the CDR3 DNA reads TGTGCCAGCAGCCAACCGATTGAGGACAGAAGTCAGTTTTTT. Translated: CASSQPIEDRSQFF.

The CDR3 bases are TGTGCCAGCCGGGACAGGTCCTACGAGCAGTACTTC. It encodes CASRDRSYEQYF. The genes are TRBV6-5 and TRBJ2-7, with 8 bases aligning to TRBD1. V lost 8 bases to trimming and J lost 1 base; unmatched junction nucleotides: 1. The CDR3 is 12 residues long. CDR1 is MNHEY, CDR2 SVGAGI, per germline.

The DNA of the CDR3 is TGCAGCGTCCTAGCGGGGGGGCCGATTTGGACCCAGTACTTC. This translates into CSVLAGGPIWTQYF. This chain joins TRBV29-1 and TRBJ2-5; 12 bases agree with TRBD2. This CDR3 is 14 amino acids long. Germline V CDR1 and CDR2: SQVTM, ANQGSEA. With 6 bases clipped from V and 7 bases from J, the junction kept 9 bases outside the gene matches.

The gene calls are TRBV5-5 and TRBJ1-2; 12 nucleotides align to TRBD1. V lost 4 bases to trimming and J lost 8 bases; unmatched junction nucleotides: 12. This CDR3 is built from 16 residues. The germline gives CDR1 SGHKS, CDR2 YYEKEE (reference sequence). CDR3 sequence: CASSVRLGTGGLGYTF. CDR3 in DNA: TGTGCCAGCAGCGTCCGCCTCGGGACAGGGGGCTTGGGCTACACCTTC.

The chain recombines TRBV7-8 with TRBJ1-6; 7 nucleotides line up with TRBD1. V lost 1 base and J lost 7; bases outside the gene matches: 1. The CDR3 has 14 amino acids. CDR1 and CDR2 (germline): SGHVS, FQNEAQ. In DNA form, the CDR3 reads TGTGCCAGCAGCTTAGACAGGGGAAATTCACCCCTCCACTTT. Translation: CASSLDRGNSPLHF.

This sequence joins TRBV27 and TRBJ2-1; 12 positions agree with TRBD2. The germline CDR1 and CDR2 sequences are MNHEY and SMNVEV (reference sequence). CDR3 size: 15 residues. Trimming removed 5 bases from V and 3 bases from J; junction bases left unmatched: 2. CDR3 coding DNA: TGTGCCAGCAGTCCGGGACTAGCGGGCTACAATGAGCAGTTCTTC. Residues: CASSPGLAGYNEQFF.

V usage is TRBV14 and J usage is TRBJ2-5; the D gene could be TRBD1 or TRBD2 (5 bases each). The CDR3 length is 16 residues. V lost 5 bases and J lost 7, with 23 bases in between. The germline gives CDR1 SGHDN, CDR2 FVKESK. The CDR3 spells CASSSRRDQSGGTQYF. The CDR3 nucleotides are TGTGCCAGCAGCTCTCGTAGGGACCAATCCGGAGGGACCCAGTACTTC.

The chain recombines TRBV24-1 with TRBJ1-2, with a weak D call TRBD1 (5 bases). Germline V CDR1 and CDR2: KGHDR, SFDVKD. V was shortened by 7 bases and J by 0 bases, with 14 bases between the two germline ends. The CDR3 sequence is 15 residues long. The CDR3 region is CATSTGTEANYGYTF. The CDR3 DNA reads as TGTGCCACCAGCACCGGGACGGAAGCTAACTATGGCTACACCTTC.

A few counts support this clone. The CDR3 region is CASSWTRPQETQYF. CDR3 in DNA: TGCGCCAGCAGCTGGACTAGACCTCAAGAGACCCAGTACTTC. The chain recombines TRBV5-1 with TRBJ2-5; 7 positions agree with TRBD2. The germline gives CDR1 SGHRS, CDR2 YFSETQ. This CDR3 is 14 amino acids long. The V gene end was trimmed by 3 bases and the J gene end by 2 bases; junction bases not matched to a gene: 4.

This clone has just a few counts. This sequence joins TRBV6-5 and TRBJ1-2, with 8 bases that match TRBD1. The germline gives CDR1 MNHEY, CDR2 SVGAGI. There are 15 residues in the CDR3. Unmatched junction bases numbered 10, after V lost 2 bases and J lost 8 bases. The CDR3 coding sequence is TGTGCCAGCAGTTACCCCACCGGACAGGGACCAGGCTACACCTTC. Its translation: CASSYPTGQGPGYTF.

The genes are TRBV15 and TRBJ1-6; D not resolved. This CDR3 comprises 13 residues. Trimming left V 0 bases short and J 10 bases short, with 7 bases between. From germline, CDR1 is LNHNV and CDR2 YYDKDF (reference sequence). The CDR3 nucleotides read TGTGCCACCAGCAGAGATGAGAGGTCACCCCTCCACTTT. This encodes CATSRDERSPLHF.